The entry that follows covers one T cell receptor (beta chain) sequence. The sample originates from a study of graft-versus-host responses after intestinal transplantation. About the study: Recipients got multivisceral, liver-intestinal, or isolated intestinal transplants. Tacrolimus and steroids were given for around 3 years to all recipients after anti-thymocyte globulin induction.

The assay was immunoSEQ multiplex PCR, and TCRdb's table has in-frame clones only and misses some. Of some 43,000 clones listed, approximately 94% are singletons. This material consisted of PBMCs, taken around 330 days after intestinal transplant. The receptor's source is a human patient who received an intestinal transplant, so some T cells may come from the graft donor.

This CDR3 reads CASTFEVNTEAFF. As DNA, the CDR3 is TGTGCCAGTACGTTTGAAGTGAACACTGAAGCTTTCTTT. This chain uses TRBV19 with TRBJ1-1, with D unresolved. This CDR3 is built from 13 residues. Trimming pared 7 bases from V and 0 bases from J, leaving 9 bases between. Germline V gene sequence: CDR1 LNHDA, CDR2 SQIVND (reference sequence).